Listed below are T cell receptor beta chains from one sample, sequenced in a study of blood T cell repertoires in COVID-19. Assay used: immunoSEQ multiplex PCR; TCRdb lists only in-frame clones, some missing. The data contain 65,000 to 70,000 clones, 85% of them singletons. The sample taken for sequencing was peripheral blood. Receptors originate from a man at least 80 years old with acute or convalescent COVID-19. CDR3s include the opening cysteine and the closing phenylalanine or tryptophan. D genes are given only for firm matches. Some rows have no size entry. The others give once, few or many, or a class for an expanded clone.

j_call	d_call	clone_size	v_call	cdr3_aa	cdr3_nt
TRBJ2-7	TRBD2	.	TRBV6-4	CASSVVPGTTYEQYF	TGTGCCAGCAGTGTAGTACCCGGGACTACCTACGAGCAGTACTTC
TRBJ2-7	.	.	TRBV7-6	CASSLAGRQYF	TGTGCCAGCAGCTTAGCGGGGAGGCAGTACTTC
TRBJ2-2	TRBD2	.	TRBV11-2	CASSSGTSGSGTGELFF	TGTGCCAGCAGTTCCGGGACTAGCGGGAGTGGGACCGGGGAGCTGTTTTTT
TRBJ1-2	.	.	TRBV4-2	CASSQDLGGSYGYTF	TGTGCCAGCAGCCAAGATTTGGGGGGGAGCTATGGCTACACCTTC
TRBJ1-1	TRBD1	.	TRBV28	CASSERRGLNTEAFF	TGTGCCAGCAGTGAGCGCAGGGGGTTGAACACTGAAGCTTTCTTT
TRBJ2-7	TRBD2	.	TRBV4-2	CASSPPGLERYEQYF	TGTGCCAGCAGCCCCCCGGGACTAGAGCGCTACGAGCAGTACTTC
TRBJ1-1	.	.	TRBV13	CASSRSWTEAFF	TGTGCCAGCAGCCGGTCCTGGACTGAAGCTTTCTTT
TRBJ2-7	.	.	TRBV10-3	CAISRGWEQYF	TGTGCCATCAGTCGAGGGTGGGAGCAGTACTTC
TRBJ2-3	.	.	TRBV11-2	CASSLDGATKQYF	TGTGCCAGCAGCTTAGATGGGGCCACGAAGCAGTATTTT
TRBJ1-1	.	.	TRBV7-2	CASSLTGGTEAFF	TGTGCCAGCAGCTTGACCGGGGGGACTGAAGCTTTCTTT
TRBJ1-2	.	.	TRBV5-4	CASRKGTGVSNYGYTF	TGTGCCAGCAGGAAAGGTACAGGAGTTTCTAACTATGGCTACACCTTC
TRBJ1-2	.	.	TRBV7-9	CASSLGGDPGTYGYTF	TGTGCCAGCAGCTTAGGGGGGGATCCGGGAACTTATGGCTACACCTTC
TRBJ1-2	TRBD1	.	TRBV18	CASSPNWTGEGYTF	TGTGCCAGCTCACCCAATTGGACAGGGGAGGGCTACACCTTC
TRBJ2-2	TRBD2	.	TRBV9	CASIPGRGTGELFF	TGTGCCAGCATACCGGGGAGGGGCACCGGGGAGCTGTTTTTT
TRBJ1-3	.	once	TRBV7-9	CASSSGFSGNTIYF	TGTGCCAGCAGCTCTGGCTTCTCTGGAAACACCATATATTTT
TRBJ2-7	.	once	TRBV6-2/TRBV6-3	CASSYSRGGEQYF	TGTGCCAGCAGTTATTCACGGGGAGGCGAGCAGTACTTC
TRBJ2-1	TRBD1	.	TRBV5-6	CASSFWSGTGDNEQFF	TGTGCCAGCAGCTTTTGGTCCGGGACAGGGGATAATGAGCAGTTCTTC
TRBJ2-1	TRBD2	.	TRBV6-2/TRBV6-3	CASSYRGGSFEQFF	TGTGCCAGCAGTTACCGTGGCGGGAGTTTCGAGCAGTTCTTC
TRBJ1-3	TRBD1	.	TRBV20-1	CSASLRQGKNTIYF	TGCAGTGCTAGTCTAAGACAGGGGAAAAACACCATATATTTT
TRBJ2-3	TRBD1	.	TRBV10-3	CAIRTGSTDTQYF	TGTGCCATCAGGACAGGGAGCACAGATACGCAGTATTTT
TRBJ1-1	TRBD1	.	TRBV5-4	CASSSERTGENTEAFF	TGTGCCAGCAGCTCAGAAAGGACAGGGGAGAACACTGAAGCTTTCTTT
TRBJ1-6	.	.	TRBV11-2	CASSLGTGLSYNSPLHF	TGTGCCAGCAGCTTAGGCACAGGATTATCCTATAATTCACCCCTCCACTTT
TRBJ1-6	.	.	TRBV6-2/TRBV6-3	CASSYVQGQALHF	TGTGCCAGCAGTTACGTCCAGGGTCAGGCCCTCCACTTT
TRBJ2-5	TRBD2	.	TRBV24-1	CATSDRGLAGGVGQETQYF	TGTGCCACCAGTGATCGGGGACTAGCGGGAGGGGTTGGCCAAGAGACCCAGTACTTC
TRBJ1-2	.	.	TRBV4-1	CASRAGANYGYTF	TGCGCCAGCAGGGCAGGGGCCAACTATGGCTACACCTTC
TRBJ1-3	.	.	TRBV5-4	CASTFQGGGNTIYF	TGTGCCAGCACCTTTCAGGGAGGGGGAAACACCATATATTTT
TRBJ2-1	.	.	TRBV11-2	CASSLDRNGFQFF	TGTGCCAGCAGCTTAGACAGAAATGGTTTCCAGTTCTTC
TRBJ1-1	.	.	TRBV5-1	CASSLNRPGETEAFF	TGCGCCAGCAGCTTAAACAGGCCCGGAGAGACTGAAGCTTTCTTT